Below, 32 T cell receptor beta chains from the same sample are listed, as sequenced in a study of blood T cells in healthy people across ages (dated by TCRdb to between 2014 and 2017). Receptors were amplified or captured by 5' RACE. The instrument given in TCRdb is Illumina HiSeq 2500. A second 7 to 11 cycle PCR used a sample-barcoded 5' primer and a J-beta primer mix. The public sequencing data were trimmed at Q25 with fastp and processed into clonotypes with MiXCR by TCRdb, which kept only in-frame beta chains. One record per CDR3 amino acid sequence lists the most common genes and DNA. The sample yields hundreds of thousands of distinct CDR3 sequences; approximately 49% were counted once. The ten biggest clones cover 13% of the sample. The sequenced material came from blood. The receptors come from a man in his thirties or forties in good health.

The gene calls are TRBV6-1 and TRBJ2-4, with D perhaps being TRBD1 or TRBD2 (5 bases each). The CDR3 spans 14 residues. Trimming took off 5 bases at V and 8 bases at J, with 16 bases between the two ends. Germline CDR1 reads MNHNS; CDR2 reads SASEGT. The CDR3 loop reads CASSPVGTGDIQYF. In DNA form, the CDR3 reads TGTGCCAGCAGTCCCGTAGGGACCGGAGACATTCAGTACTTC.

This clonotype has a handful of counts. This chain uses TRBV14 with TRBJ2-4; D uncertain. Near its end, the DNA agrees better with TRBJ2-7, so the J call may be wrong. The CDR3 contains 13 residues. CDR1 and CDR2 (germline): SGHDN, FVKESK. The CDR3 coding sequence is TGTGCCAGCAGCCTCGAATTTTACTACGAGCAGTACTTC. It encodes CASSLEFYYEQYF.

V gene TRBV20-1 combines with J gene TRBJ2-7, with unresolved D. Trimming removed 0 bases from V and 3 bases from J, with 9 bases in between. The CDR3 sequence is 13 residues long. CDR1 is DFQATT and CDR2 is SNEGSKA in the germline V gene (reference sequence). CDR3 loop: CSARDVLYYEQYF. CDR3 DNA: TGCAGTGCTAGAGATGTGCTGTACTACGAGCAGTACTTC.

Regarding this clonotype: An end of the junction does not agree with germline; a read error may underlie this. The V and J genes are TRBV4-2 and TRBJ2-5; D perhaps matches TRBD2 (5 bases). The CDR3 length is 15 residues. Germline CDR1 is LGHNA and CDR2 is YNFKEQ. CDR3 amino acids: CASGQEVQRQETQYF. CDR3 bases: TGTGCCAGCGGCCAAGAGGTTCAGCGGCAAGAGACCCAGTACTTC.

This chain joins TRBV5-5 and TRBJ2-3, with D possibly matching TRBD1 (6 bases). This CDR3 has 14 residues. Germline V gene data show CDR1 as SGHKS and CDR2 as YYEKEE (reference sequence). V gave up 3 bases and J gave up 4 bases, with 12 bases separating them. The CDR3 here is CASSWGQAPDTQYF. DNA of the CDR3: TGTGCCAGCAGCTGGGGGCAGGCCCCAGATACGCAGTATTTT.

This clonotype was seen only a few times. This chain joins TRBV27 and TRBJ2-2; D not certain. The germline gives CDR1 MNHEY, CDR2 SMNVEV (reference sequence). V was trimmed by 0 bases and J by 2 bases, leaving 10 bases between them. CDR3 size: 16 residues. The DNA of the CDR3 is TGTGCCAGCAGTTTATCTCGGGCCTTAAACACCGGGGAGCTGTTTTTT. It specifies CASSLSRALNTGELFF.

The CDR3 loop reads CASSAVGGPSLDTQYF. CDR3 DNA sequence: TGTGCCAGCAGCGCCGTCGGTGGCCCGAGTTTAGATACGCAGTATTTT. This chain joins TRBV9 and TRBJ2-3; D uncertain. This CDR3 has 16 residues. Per the germline V gene, CDR1 is SGDLS and CDR2 is YYNGEE. The V and J ends lost 3 bases and 5 bases respectively, with 19 bases between them. The full variable domain, with the rest looked up from reference TRBV9 and TRBJ2-3, is DSGVTQTPKHLITATGQRVTLRCSPRSGDLSVYWYQQSLDQGLQFLIQYYNGEERAKGNILERFSAQQFPDLHSELNLSSLELGDSALYFCASSAVGGPSLDTQYFGPGTRLTVL.

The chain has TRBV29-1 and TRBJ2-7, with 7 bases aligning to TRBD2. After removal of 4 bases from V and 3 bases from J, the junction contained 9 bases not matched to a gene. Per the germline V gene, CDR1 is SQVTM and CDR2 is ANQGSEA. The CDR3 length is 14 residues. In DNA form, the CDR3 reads TGCAGCGTTGTCTGGGAGACGGGGGGCTACGAGCAGTACTTC. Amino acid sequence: CSVVWETGGYEQYF.

The CDR3 region is CASSVAGFGQPQHF. CDR3 sequence (DNA): TGTGCCAGCAGCGTAGCGGGGTTTGGTCAGCCCCAGCATTTT. The rearrangement uses TRBV9 and TRBJ1-5; D is undetermined. Trimming stripped 0 bases from V and 6 bases from J, with 10 bases between. The CDR3 loop spans 14 amino acids. Per germline, CDR1 SGDLS and CDR2 YYNGEE.

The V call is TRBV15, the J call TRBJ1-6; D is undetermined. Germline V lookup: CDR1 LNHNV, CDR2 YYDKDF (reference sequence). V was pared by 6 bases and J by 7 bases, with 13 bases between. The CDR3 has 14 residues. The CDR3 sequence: CATRTQAGNSPLHF. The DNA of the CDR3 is TGTGCCACCAGGACCCAGGCCGGGAATTCACCCCTCCACTTT.

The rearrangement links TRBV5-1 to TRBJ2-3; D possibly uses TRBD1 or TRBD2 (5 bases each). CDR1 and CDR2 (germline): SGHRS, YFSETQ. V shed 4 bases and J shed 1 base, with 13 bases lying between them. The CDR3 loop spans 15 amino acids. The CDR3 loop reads CASSQGDGRTDTQYF. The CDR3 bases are TGCGCCAGCAGCCAAGGGGACGGGCGCACAGATACGCAGTATTTT.

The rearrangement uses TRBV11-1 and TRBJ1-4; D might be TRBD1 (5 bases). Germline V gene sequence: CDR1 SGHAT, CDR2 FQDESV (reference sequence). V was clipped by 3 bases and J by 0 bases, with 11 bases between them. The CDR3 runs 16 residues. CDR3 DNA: TGTGCCAGCAGCTTGAGCGGGACGGCAACTAATGAAAAACTGTTTTTT. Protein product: CASSLSGTATNEKLFF.

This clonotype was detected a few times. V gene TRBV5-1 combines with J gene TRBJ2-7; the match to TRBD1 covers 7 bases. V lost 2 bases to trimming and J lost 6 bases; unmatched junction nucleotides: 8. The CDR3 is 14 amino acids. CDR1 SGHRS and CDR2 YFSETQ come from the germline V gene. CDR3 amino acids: CASSFRQGSSEQYF. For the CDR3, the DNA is TGCGCCAGCAGCTTTCGACAGGGTTCGTCCGAGCAGTACTTC.

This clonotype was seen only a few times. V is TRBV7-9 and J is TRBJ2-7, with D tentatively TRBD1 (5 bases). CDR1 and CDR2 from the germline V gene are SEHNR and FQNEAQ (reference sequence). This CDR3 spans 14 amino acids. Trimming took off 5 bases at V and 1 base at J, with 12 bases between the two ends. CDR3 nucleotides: TGTGCCAGCAGCGGCGAGGACAAATCCTACGAGCAGTACTTC. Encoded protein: CASSGEDKSYEQYF.

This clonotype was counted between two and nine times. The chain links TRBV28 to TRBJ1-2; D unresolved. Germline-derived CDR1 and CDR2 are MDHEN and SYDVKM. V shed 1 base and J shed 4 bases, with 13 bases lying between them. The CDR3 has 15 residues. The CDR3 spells CASSLSAVGSYGYTF. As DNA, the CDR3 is TGTGCCAGCAGTTTATCAGCGGTGGGGAGCTATGGCTACACCTTC.

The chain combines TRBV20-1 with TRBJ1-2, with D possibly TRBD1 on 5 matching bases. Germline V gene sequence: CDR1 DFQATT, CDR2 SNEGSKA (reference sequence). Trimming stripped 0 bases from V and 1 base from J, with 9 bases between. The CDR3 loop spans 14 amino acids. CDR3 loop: CSARDNRLNYGYTF. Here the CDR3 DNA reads TGCAGTGCTAGAGATAACAGGCTTAACTATGGCTACACCTTC.

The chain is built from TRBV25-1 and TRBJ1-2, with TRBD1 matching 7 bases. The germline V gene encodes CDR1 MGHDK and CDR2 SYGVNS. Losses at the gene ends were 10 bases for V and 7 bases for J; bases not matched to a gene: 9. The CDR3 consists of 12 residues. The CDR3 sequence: CATATGPVGYTF. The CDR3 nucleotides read TGTGCCACCGCGACAGGGCCCGTTGGCTACACCTTC.

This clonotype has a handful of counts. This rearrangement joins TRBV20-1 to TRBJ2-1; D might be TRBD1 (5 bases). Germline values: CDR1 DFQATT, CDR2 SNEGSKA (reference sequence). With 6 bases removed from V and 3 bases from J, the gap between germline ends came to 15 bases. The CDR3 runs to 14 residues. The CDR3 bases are TGCAGTGCAGGGGTGCAGTCCGTCTACAATGAGCAGTTCTTC. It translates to CSAGVQSVYNEQFF.

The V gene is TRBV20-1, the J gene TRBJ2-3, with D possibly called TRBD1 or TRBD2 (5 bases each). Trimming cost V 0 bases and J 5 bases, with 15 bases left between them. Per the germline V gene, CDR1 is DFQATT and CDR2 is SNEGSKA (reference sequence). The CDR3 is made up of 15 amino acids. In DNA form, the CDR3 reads TGCAGTGCTAGAGATAAGGGACGAGGAGGAGATACGCAGTATTTT. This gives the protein CSARDKGRGGDTQYF.

The CDR3 spells CASSDTGTGEKKLFF. CDR3 DNA sequence: TGCGCCAGCAGTGATACCGGGACAGGGGAGAAAAAACTGTTTTTT. The J gene is TRBJ1-4, the V gene TRBV5-1; 10 bases agree with TRBD1. Losses at the gene ends were 5 bases for V and 9 bases for J; bases not matched to a gene: 10. Germline V gene sequence: CDR1 SGHRS, CDR2 YFSETQ. CDR3 length: 15 amino acids.

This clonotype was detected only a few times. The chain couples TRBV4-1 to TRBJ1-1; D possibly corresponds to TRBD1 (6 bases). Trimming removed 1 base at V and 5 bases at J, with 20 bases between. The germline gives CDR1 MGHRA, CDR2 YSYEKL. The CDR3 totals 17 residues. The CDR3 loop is CASSQVKGEVGGTEAFF. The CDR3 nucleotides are TGCGCCAGCAGCCAAGTAAAGGGGGAGGTGGGAGGTACTGAAGCTTTCTTT.

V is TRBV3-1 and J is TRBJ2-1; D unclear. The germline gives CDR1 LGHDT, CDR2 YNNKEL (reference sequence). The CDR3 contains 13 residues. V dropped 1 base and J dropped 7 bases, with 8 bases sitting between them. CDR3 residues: CASSQAFGNEQFF. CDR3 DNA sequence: TGTGCCAGCAGCCAAGCTTTCGGGAATGAGCAGTTCTTC.

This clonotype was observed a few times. The CDR3 is CASSLTGDRAEAFF. The CDR3 DNA follows: TGTGCCAGCAGCTTGACCGGGGATCGCGCTGAAGCTTTCTTT. The rearrangement links TRBV7-2 to TRBJ1-1, with D uncertain. Germline CDR1 and CDR2: SGHTA and FQGNSA. V was cut by 3 bases and J by 6 bases, with 14 bases left in between. The CDR3 is made up of 14 amino acids.

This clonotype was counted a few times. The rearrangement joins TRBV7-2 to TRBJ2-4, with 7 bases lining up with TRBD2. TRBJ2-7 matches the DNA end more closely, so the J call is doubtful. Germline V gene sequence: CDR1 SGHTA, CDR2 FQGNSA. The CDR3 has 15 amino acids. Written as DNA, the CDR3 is TGTGCCAGCAGCGTCGAGCGGGGACGCTCCTACGAGCAGTACTTC. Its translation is CASSVERGRSYEQYF.

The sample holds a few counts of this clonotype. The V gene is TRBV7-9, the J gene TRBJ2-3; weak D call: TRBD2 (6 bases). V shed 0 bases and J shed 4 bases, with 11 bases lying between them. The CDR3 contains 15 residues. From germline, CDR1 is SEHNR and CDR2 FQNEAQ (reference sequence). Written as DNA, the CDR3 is TGTGCCAGCAGCTTAGCAGGACCGGGGGCAGATACGCAGTATTTT. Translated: CASSLAGPGADTQYF. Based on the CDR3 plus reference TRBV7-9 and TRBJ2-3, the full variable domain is DTGVSQNPRHKITKRGQNVTFRCDPISEHNRLYWYRQTLGQGPEFLTYFQNEAQLEKSRLLSDRFSAERPKGSFSTLEIQRTEQGDSAMYLCASSLAGPGADTQYFGPGTRLTVL.

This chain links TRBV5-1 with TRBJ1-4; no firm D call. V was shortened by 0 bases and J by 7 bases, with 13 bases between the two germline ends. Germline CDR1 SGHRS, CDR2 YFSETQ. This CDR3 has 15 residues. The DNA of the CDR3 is TGCGCCAGCAGCTTGGTAGAGGGCCCTCCTGAAAAACTGTTTTTT. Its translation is CASSLVEGPPEKLFF.

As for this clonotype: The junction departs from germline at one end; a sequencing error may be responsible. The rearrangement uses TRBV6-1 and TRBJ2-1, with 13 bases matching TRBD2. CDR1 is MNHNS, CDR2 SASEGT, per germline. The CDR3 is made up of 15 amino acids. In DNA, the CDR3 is TGTGCCATTACAGGACTAGCGGGGGTGAGAGGTGAGCAGTTATTC. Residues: CAITGLAGVRGEQLF.

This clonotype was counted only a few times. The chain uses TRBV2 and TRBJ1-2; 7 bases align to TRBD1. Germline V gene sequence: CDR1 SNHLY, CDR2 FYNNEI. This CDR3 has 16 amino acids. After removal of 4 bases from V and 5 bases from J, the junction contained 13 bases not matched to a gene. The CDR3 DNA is TGTGCCAGCAGTGTGGTGTCGGACAGGTCTCGATATGGCTACACCTTC. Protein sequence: CASSVVSDRSRYGYTF.

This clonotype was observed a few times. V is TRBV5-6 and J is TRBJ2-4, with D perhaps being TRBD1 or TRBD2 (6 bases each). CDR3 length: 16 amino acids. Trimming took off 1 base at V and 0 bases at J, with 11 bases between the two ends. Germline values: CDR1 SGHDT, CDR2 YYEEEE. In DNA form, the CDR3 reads TGTGCCAGCAGCTTGAACGGAGGGGGAGCCAAAAACATTCAGTACTTC. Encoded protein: CASSLNGGGAKNIQYF.

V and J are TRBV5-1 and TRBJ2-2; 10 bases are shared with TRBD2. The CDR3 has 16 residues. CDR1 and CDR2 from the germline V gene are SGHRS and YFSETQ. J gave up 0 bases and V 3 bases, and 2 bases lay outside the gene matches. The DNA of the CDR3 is TGCGCCAGCAGCTCCGGACTAGCGGCGAACACCGGGGAGCTGTTTTTT. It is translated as CASSSGLAANTGELFF.

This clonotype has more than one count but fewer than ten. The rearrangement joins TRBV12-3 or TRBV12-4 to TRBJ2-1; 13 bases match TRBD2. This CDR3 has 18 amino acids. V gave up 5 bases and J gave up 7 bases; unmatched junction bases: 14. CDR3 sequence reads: CASSPGLAGTRVRNEQFF. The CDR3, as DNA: TGTGCCAGCAGTCCGGGACTAGCGGGGACCCGAGTTAGGAATGAGCAGTTCTTC.

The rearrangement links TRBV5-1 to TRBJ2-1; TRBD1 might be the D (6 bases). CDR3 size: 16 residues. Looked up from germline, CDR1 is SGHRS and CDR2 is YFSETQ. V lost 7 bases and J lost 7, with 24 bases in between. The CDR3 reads CASSRVGQGFINEQFF. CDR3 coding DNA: TGCGCCAGCTCTAGAGTGGGGCAGGGGTTTATTAATGAGCAGTTCTTC.